These T cell receptor beta chains were read from a single sample in a study of cytomegalovirus exposure and HLA in healthy donors. Assay: immunoSEQ multiplex PCR; the TCRdb copy retains only in-frame clones and omits some. The sample shows 210,000 or so clones, about 80% of them seen only once. Sequencing input: PBMCs. The receptors stem from a woman in her forties in good health and CMV-seronegative. Each CDR3 is given with its conserved first and last residue. Fields, in order: D gene, J gene, V gene, clone size, CDR3 DNA, CDR3 protein. The D gene is left open where the match is weak. Some rows have no size entry. The others give once, few or many, or a class for an expanded clone.

D: -
J: TRBJ2-1
V: TRBV6-6
size: -
DNA: TGTGCCAGCAGTCCCCTAGGGAGCTCCTACAATGAGCAGTTCTTC
CDR3: CASSPLGSSYNEQFF

D: -
J: TRBJ1-1
V: TRBV30
size: -
DNA: TGTGCCTGGAGTGCCACAGGGACTGAAGCTTTCTTT
CDR3: CAWSATGTEAFF

D: TRBD1
J: TRBJ1-4
V: TRBV5-1
size: few
DNA: TGCGCCAGCAGCTCCGGGACAGGGAATGAAAAACTGTTTTTT
CDR3: CASSSGTGNEKLFF

D: TRBD1
J: TRBJ2-5
V: TRBV28
size: -
DNA: TGTGCCAGCAGTTACCCACTGCCCGGGACAGGGCACGAGACCCAGTACTTC
CDR3: CASSYPLPGTGHETQYF

D: -
J: TRBJ2-7
V: TRBV2
size: -
DNA: TGTGCCAGCAGTGAAGCCGGGGGAAGCTCCTACGAGCAGTACTTC
CDR3: CASSEAGGSSYEQYF

D: -
J: TRBJ2-7
V: TRBV27
size: -
DNA: TGTGCCAGCAGTTTAACGACAACCTTGGGCTCCTACGAGCAGTACTTC
CDR3: CASSLTTTLGSYEQYF

D: -
J: TRBJ2-3
V: TRBV25-1
size: -
DNA: TGTGCCAGCAGTGTTGCGGGGTTGGATACGCAGTATTTT
CDR3: CASSVAGLDTQYF

D: -
J: TRBJ2-5
V: TRBV5-1
size: few
DNA: TGCGCCAGCAGCTTGACGGGAAGCGAGACCCAGTACTTC
CDR3: CASSLTGSETQYF

D: -
J: TRBJ1-5
V: TRBV2
size: -
DNA: TGTGCCAGCAGTGAGAGAGGTAATCAGCCCCAGCATTTT
CDR3: CASSERGNQPQHF

D: -
J: TRBJ1-5
V: TRBV2
size: -
DNA: TGTGCCAGCAGCCACCCGGTAGGAAACTATGGGAATCAGCCCCAGCATTTT
CDR3: CASSHPVGNYGNQPQHF

D: -
J: TRBJ2-5
V: TRBV2
size: -
DNA: TGTGCCAGCAGTGAAAAGCGAGGAGAGACCCAGTACTTC
CDR3: CASSEKRGETQYF

D: TRBD1
J: TRBJ2-7
V: TRBV15
size: -
DNA: TGTGCCACCAGCAAAGAAGGGACAGACTACGAGCAGTACTTC
CDR3: CATSKEGTDYEQYF

D: -
J: TRBJ2-1
V: TRBV10-3
size: few
DNA: TGTGCCATCAGTGGATCAGGCAGCTCCTACAATGAGCAGTTCTTC
CDR3: CAISGSGSSYNEQFF

D: -
J: TRBJ2-7
V: TRBV6-1
size: -
DNA: TGTGCCAGCCGACAGACGAGCTCCTACGAGCAGTACTTC
CDR3: CASRQTSSYEQYF

D: -
J: TRBJ2-1
V: TRBV27
size: -
DNA: TGTGCCAGCAGTTTTCGTGGAGACTTGAGCTCCTACAATGAGCAGTTCTTC
CDR3: CASSFRGDLSSYNEQFF

D: TRBD1
J: TRBJ2-4
V: TRBV18
size: -
DNA: TGTGCCAGCTCACCACCGCAGGACAGGGTCGCCAAAAACATTCAGTACTTC
CDR3: CASSPPQDRVAKNIQYF

D: TRBD2
J: TRBJ2-5
V: TRBV19
size: few
DNA: TGTGCCAGTAACAAGGCTAGCGGGCTCCAAGAGACCCAGTACTTC
CDR3: CASNKASGLQETQYF

D: -
J: TRBJ1-2
V: TRBV5-8
size: many
DNA: TGTGCCAGCAGAACGGATCCGAGACAGGATGGCTACACCTTC
CDR3: CASRTDPRQDGYTF

D: TRBD1
J: TRBJ2-7
V: TRBV11-2
size: -
DNA: TGTGCCAGCAGCACAGTCCGGGACAGGGTATCCTACGAGCAGTACTTC
CDR3: CASSTVRDRVSYEQYF

D: -
J: TRBJ2-7
V: TRBV30
size: -
DNA: TGTGCCTGGAGTGAATTAGCCAACCCCTACGAGCAGTACTTC
CDR3: CAWSELANPYEQYF

D: -
J: TRBJ1-6
V: TRBV5-8
size: -
DNA: TGTGCCAGCAGCTCGGGGTGGGAATCACCCCTCCACTTT
CDR3: CASSSGWESPLHF

D: -
J: TRBJ2-1
V: TRBV19
size: -
DNA: TGTGCCAGTAGTACCCTCTACAATGAGCAGTTCTTC
CDR3: CASSTLYNEQFF

D: -
J: TRBJ2-7
V: TRBV7-9
size: -
DNA: TGTGCCAGCAGCCATCCCGGGTACCCAAGGGAGCAGTACTTC
CDR3: CASSHPGYPREQYF

D: -
J: TRBJ1-2
V: TRBV13
size: -
DNA: TGTGCCAGCAGCTTGACAGGCAGTGGCTACACCTTC
CDR3: CASSLTGSGYTF